This entry lists 19 T cell receptor beta chains sequenced from one sample in a study of CXCR3 chemokines and chemotherapy response in bladder cancer. TCRdb re-called the PCR reads with MiXCR, one entry per CDR3 protein. The sample has about 8,100 distinct CDR3 sequences, about 12% seen once. This specimen was collected from a patient whose treatment included neoadjuvant chemotherapy. The receptors derive from a human donor with bladder cancer that responded to neoadjuvant chemotherapy.

This clonotype was counted at least ten times. J is TRBJ1-1 and V is TRBV12-3 or TRBV12-4; D gene unclear. The CDR3 contains 12 residues. V was pared by 8 bases and J by 1 base, with 8 bases between. This CDR3 reads CASGGRNTEAFF. The CDR3 DNA reads as TGTGCCAGCGGAGGTCGGAACACTGAAGCTTTCTTT.

In its sample, this clonotype ranks as medium-sized (0.01 to 0.1%). The CDR3 nucleotides are TGCAGCCATGCCAAGAGCTCCTACAATGAGCAGTTCTTC. It codes for CSHAKSSYNEQFF. V is TRBV29-1 and J is TRBJ2-1, with D hard to call. The CDR3 is made up of 13 amino acids. CDR1 is SQVTM and CDR2 is ANQGSEA in the germline V gene. The ends were cut back, 8 bases at V and 0 bases at J, with 11 bases in the middle.

This clonotype was detected only a few times. J is TRBJ2-2 and V is TRBV7-9; D is ambiguous. The CDR3 has 12 amino acids. Germline CDR1 SEHNR, CDR2 FQNEAQ (reference sequence). Trimming stripped 8 bases from V and 5 bases from J, with 9 bases between. CDR3: CASQPLTGELFF. CDR3 DNA: TGTGCCAGCCAGCCATTGACCGGGGAGCTGTTTTTT.

The table lists this clonotype with many counts. The chain has TRBV5-4 and TRBJ1-4, with no clear D. This CDR3 comprises 13 residues. The V end was cut by 4 bases, the J end by 8 bases, with 12 bases between. The germline V gene has CDR1 SGHNT and CDR2 YYREEE (reference sequence). The CDR3 region is CASSPDLGEKLFF. The DNA of the CDR3 is TGTGCCAGCAGCCCGGACCTGGGGGAAAAACTGTTTTTT.

Many counts were recorded for this clonotype. V is TRBV6-5 and J is TRBJ1-2, with 7 bases aligning to TRBD1. V dropped 4 bases and J dropped 4; count of bases not matched to a gene: 9. CDR3 length: 15 residues. Looked up from germline, CDR1 is MNHEY and CDR2 is SVGAGI. The CDR3 DNA reads as TGTGCCAGCAGTTCCAGACAGGGTCTCGGCTATGGCTACACCTTC. Protein: CASSSRQGLGYGYTF.

This clonotype was detected only a few times. The gene calls are TRBV6-1 and TRBJ1-6; possibly TRBD1 for D (5 bases). CDR3 length: 16 residues. Between the trimmed V and J ends, which lost 8 bases and 0 bases, there was a span of 14 bases. The germline V gene encodes CDR1 MNHNS and CDR2 SASEGT. CDR3 nucleotides: TGTGCCAGCGGCCAAGGGACGAGCTCCTATAATTCACCCCTCCACTTT. Translating gives CASGQGTSSYNSPLHF.

A note on this clonotype: A far larger clone is just one base off, so this is likely a read error. This chain links TRBV6-1 with TRBJ2-1, with 12 bases fitting TRBD2. The CDR3 is 17 amino acids. Germline V CDR1 and CDR2: MNHNS, SASEGT. DNA of the CDR3: TGTCCCAGCAGTTACGACCCTAGCGGGGGGGCAAGGAATGAGCAGTTCTTC. Translation gives CPSSYDPSGGARNEQFF.

This clonotype was recorded many times. The rearrangement uses TRBV4-1 and TRBJ1-5; D unresolved. The ends were cut back, 1 base at V and 4 bases at J, with 8 bases in the middle. The CDR3 runs to 14 residues. Germline CDR1 and CDR2: MGHRA and YSYEKL. CDR3 DNA sequence: TGCGCCAGCAGCCAAGTACAGTCAAATCAGCCCCAGCATTTT. This codes for CASSQVQSNQPQHF.

This clonotype has a count of ten or more. This chain links TRBV19 with TRBJ2-2; 11 nucleotides line up with TRBD2. CDR1 is LNHDA, CDR2 SQIVND, per germline (reference sequence). V shed 2 bases and J 3 bases; nucleotides not matched to a gene: 2. The CDR3 is 16 amino acids. The DNA of the CDR3 is TGTGCCAGTAGTATACCGACTAGCGGGGACACCGGGGAGCTGTTTTTT. Its protein product is CASSIPTSGDTGELFF.

Judged by abundance, this clonotype is medium-sized. The V gene is TRBV30, the J gene TRBJ1-6; 7 bases map to TRBD1. With V trimmed by 3 bases and J by 0 bases, 2 bases remained unmatched. The CDR3 extends over 15 amino acids. CDR1 GTSNPN and CDR2 SVGIG come from the germline V gene (reference sequence). CDR3 bases: TGTGCCTGGAGGAACAGGGGCTCCTATAATTCACCCCTCCACTTT. Translation: CAWRNRGSYNSPLHF.

This clonotype rates as medium-sized. This chain uses TRBV10-3 with TRBJ2-7; D is perhaps TRBD2 (5 bases). The V and J ends lost 3 bases and 6 bases respectively, with 6 bases between them. The CDR3 is made up of 11 amino acids. Looked up from germline, CDR1 is ENHRY and CDR2 is SYGVKD. The CDR3 sequence is CAISDGSEQYF. In DNA form, the CDR3 reads TGTGCCATCAGTGATGGGAGCGAGCAGTACTTC.

This clonotype has a handful of counts. J is TRBJ2-6 and V is TRBV12-3 or TRBV12-4; no firm D call. Trimming left V 6 bases short and J 0 bases short, with 6 bases between. The length of the CDR3 is 14 residues. The CDR3 here is CASRYSSGANVLTF. As DNA, the CDR3 is TGTGCCAGCAGGTACAGCTCTGGGGCCAACGTCCTGACTTTC.

This clonotype is labeled as medium-sized (0.01 to 0.1%). The chain uses TRBV6-1 and TRBJ1-5; perhaps TRBD1 as D (5 bases). The CDR3 is made up of 16 amino acids. Germline CDR1 reads MNHNS; CDR2 reads SASEGT. Trimming took off 3 bases at V and 6 bases at J, with 18 bases between the two ends. The CDR3 sequence is CASSEGTGRQGQPQHF. CDR3 sequence (DNA): TGTGCCAGCAGTGAGGGAACGGGAAGGCAGGGTCAGCCCCAGCATTTT.

By sample share, this clonotype is medium-sized. The gene calls are TRBV6-6 and TRBJ2-7; no reliable D call. The CDR3 totals 14 residues. The V gene's germline CDR1 is MNHNY and CDR2 SVGAGI (reference sequence). V gave up 3 bases and J gave up 0 bases, with 9 bases separating them. The CDR3 loop reads CASSYQANSYEQYF. CDR3 in DNA: TGTGCCAGCAGTTATCAGGCAAACTCCTACGAGCAGTACTTC.

The J gene is TRBJ2-5, the V gene TRBV6-5; D is uncertain. Germline V gives CDR1 MNHEY, CDR2 SVGAGI. The CDR3 is 11 amino acids. The V gene lost 7 bases and the J gene lost 7 bases, with 10 bases spanning the gap. DNA for the CDR3: TGTGCCAGCACCTATGGCCCGACCCAGTACTTC. Its translation is CASTYGPTQYF.

This clonotype showed up many times. The V call is TRBV6-6, the J call TRBJ2-7; D is uncertain. In germline, CDR1 is MNHNY, CDR2 SVGAGI (reference sequence). The CDR3 length is 14 residues. Trimming removed 0 bases at V and 6 bases at J, with 12 bases between. The CDR3 DNA follows: TGTGCCAGCAGTTACTCGTGGGGTAAAATCGAGCAGTACTTC. Translated, it gives CASSYSWGKIEQYF.

At least ten counts were recorded for this clonotype. The genes are TRBV24-1 and TRBJ2-3; 7 nucleotides line up with TRBD2. CDR3 length: 14 amino acids. The V and J ends lost 4 bases and 1 base, in that order; junction bases with no gene match: 1. Germline V gene sequence: CDR1 KGHDR, CDR2 SFDVKD. CDR3 sequence: CATSDSGGTDTQYF. As DNA, the CDR3 is TGTGCCACCAGTGACAGCGGGGGCACAGATACGCAGTATTTT.

This clonotype came up a few times. The gene calls are TRBV12-5 and TRBJ1-2, with 9 bases fitting TRBD1. Germline CDR1 is LGHNT and CDR2 is FRNRAP. J gave up 9 bases and V 5 bases, and 7 bases lay outside the gene matches. The CDR3 consists of 13 residues. The CDR3 reads CASGIGQGISYTF. Written as DNA, the CDR3 is TGTGCTAGTGGTATTGGACAGGGGATAAGCTACACCTTC.

This clonotype is medium-sized (0.01 to 0.1%). CDR3 in DNA: TGTGCCAGTAGATGGCAGGGCCAGACTAATGAAAAACTGTTTTTT. Its translation: CASRWQGQTNEKLFF. This chain connects TRBV19 to TRBJ1-4; possible D gene TRBD1, 5 bases. Trimming pared 6 bases from V and 2 bases from J, leaving 13 bases between. Germline loops: CDR1 LNHDA, CDR2 SQIVND (reference sequence). This CDR3 has 15 amino acids.